What follows is one T cell receptor beta chain and its context. Its antigen is not identified. Nobody among the patients had been given any treatment before thyroid surgery. These data come from a study of metastatic and nonmetastatic thyroid tumors. Study-level background: A comparison of repertoires was made across blood and tumor or nodule tissue from malignant and benign thyroid patients.

The CDR3 has 14 residues. Trimming removed 4 bases from V and 3 bases from J, with 13 bases in between. As originally analysed: The study's classifier, a distant-metastasis tool for papillary thyroid cancer, was built using CDR3 differences across clinicopathological groups. From the PCR reads, TCRdb re-called clones with MiXCR. The V and J calls here are based on TCRdb, not the publication. Among roughly 30,000 clones listed, over 15% were seen once. General study results and limits: The study reportedly found significantly higher TCR beta diversity in malignant thyroid tumors than benign nodules, in blood and tumor.

This receptor was identified in a female donor with papillary thyroid cancer or a benign thyroid nodule (not recorded which). Some clones in this sample may be carry-over from other donors' samples. J is TRBJ2-7 and V is TRBV12-3 or TRBV12-4; D not resolved. Sequenced sample: blood. The CDR3 loop reads CASSWTTTGYEQYF. CDR3 DNA sequence: TGTGCCAGCAGTTGGACGACGACGGGCTACGAGCAGTACTTC.